A single sample gave rise to the 18 T cell receptor beta chains below, sequenced in a study of beta chain features in type 1 diabetes. Investigators reverse transcribed all isolated RNA, so they sequenced expressed TCRB transcripts. Repertoires were generated with immunoSEQ multiplex PCR, while TCRdb's copy carries only in-frame clones and drops some. Of around 190,000 clones in the sample, about an eighth were seen once. The sample taken for sequencing was central memory CD4+ T cells from blood. The source is a woman aged 18-29 years in good health.

The V and J genes are TRBV29-1 and TRBJ2-7, with a tentative D call TRBD1 (6 bases). Trimming shortened V by 7 bases and J by 4 bases, and 17 bases separated the two germline ends. The CDR3 is made up of 13 amino acids. Germline CDR1 and CDR2: SQVTM and ANQGSEA. The CDR3 coding sequence is TGCAGCGCAGGACAGACCATGGGTTACGAGCAGTACTTC. Its protein is CSAGQTMGYEQYF.

The chain links TRBV6-5 to TRBJ2-1; D remains unclear. CDR1 is MNHEY and CDR2 is SVGAGI in the germline V gene. With 7 bases removed from V and 7 bases from J, the gap between germline ends came to 11 bases. The CDR3 has 12 amino acids. For the CDR3, the DNA is TGTGCCAGCACCTCCTTACGGAATGAGCAGTTCTTC. The encoded protein is CASTSLRNEQFF.

This clone was detected a few times. The genes are TRBV5-4 and TRBJ2-1; 11 bases match TRBD2. CDR3 size: 17 residues. Unmatched junction bases numbered 9, after V lost 1 base and J lost 6 bases. CDR1 is SGHNT and CDR2 is YYREEE in the germline V gene (reference sequence). The CDR3 is CASSLIVAGGWSNEQFF. The CDR3 nucleotides are TGTGCCAGCAGCTTGATCGTAGCGGGAGGGTGGTCCAATGAGCAGTTCTTC.

This clone was detected only a few times. The V gene is TRBV27, the J gene TRBJ1-2; TRBD1 might be the D (5 bases). Deletions cut 2 bases from V and 8 bases from J, with 18 bases between. Germline V gives CDR1 MNHEY, CDR2 SMNVEV (reference sequence). The CDR3 is made up of 15 amino acids. The CDR3 sequence: CASSLGAGVSWGYTF. In DNA, the CDR3 is TGTGCCAGCAGTTTAGGGGCAGGAGTGTCGTGGGGCTACACCTTC.

The J gene is TRBJ2-1, the V gene TRBV5-4; 13 nucleotides match TRBD2. Trimming at V came to 3 bases and at J to 2 bases, leaving 5 bases not matched to a gene. The CDR3 covers 17 residues. Germline lookup yields CDR1 SGHNT and CDR2 YYREEE (reference sequence). CDR3 sequence reads: CASSSETSGRAYNEQFF. The CDR3 DNA reads as TGTGCCAGCAGCTCAGAAACTAGCGGGAGGGCCTACAATGAGCAGTTCTTC. Full variable domain (outside the CDR3, taken from reference TRBV5-4 and TRBJ2-1): ETGVTQSPTHLIKTRGQQVTLRCSSQSGHNTVSWYQQALGQGPQFIFQYYREEENGRGNFPPRFSGLQFPNYSSELNVNALELDDSALYLCASSSETSGRAYNEQFFGPGTRLTVL.

This clone was found many times. The sample carries other DNA sequences with the same CDR3. The chain has TRBV5-1 and TRBJ2-7, with 10 bases identical to TRBD1. This CDR3 has 15 amino acids. In germline, CDR1 is SGHRS, CDR2 YFSETQ. J was trimmed by 2 bases and V by 1 base; bases with no gene match: 3. Written as DNA, the CDR3 is TGCGCCAGCAGCTTGTTGGGACAGGGGACCTACGAGCAGTACTTC. It is translated as CASSLLGQGTYEQYF.

This clone was seen more than once but under ten times. This chain links TRBV7-9 with TRBJ2-7, with unresolved D. CDR3 length: 14 amino acids. Trimming took off 5 bases at V and 6 bases at J, with 17 bases between the two ends. CDR1 is SEHNR, CDR2 FQNEAQ, per germline (reference sequence). DNA for the CDR3: TGTGCCAGCAGCCCCCAAATCTTGAGTGGCGAGCAGTACTTC. Translation: CASSPQILSGEQYF. The whole variable domain, filled in from reference TRBV7-9 and TRBJ2-7, reads DTGVSQNPRHKITKRGQNVTFRCDPISEHNRLYWYRQTLGQGPEFLTYFQNEAQLEKSRLLSDRFSAERPKGSFSTLEIQRTEQGDSAMYLCASSPQILSGEQYFGPGTRLTVT.

This clone came up a few times. This sample also contains other DNA sequences that code for the same CDR3. V and J are TRBV18 and TRBJ2-7; a weak D match, TRBD1 (5 bases). CDR1 and CDR2 from the germline V gene are KGHSH and LQKENI. The length of the CDR3 is 13 residues. The V gene lost 2 bases and the J gene lost 3 bases, with 8 bases spanning the gap. CDR3 nucleotide sequence: TGTGCCAGCTCACCATGGCAGGGCTACGAGCAGTACTTC. Its protein is CASSPWQGYEQYF. Variable domain in full (rest from reference TRBV18 and TRBJ2-7): NAGVMQNPRHLVRRRGQEARLRCSPMKGHSHVYWYRQLPEEGLKFMVYLQKENIIDESGMPKERFSAEFPKEGPSILRIQQVVRGDSAAYFCASSPWQGYEQYFGPGTRLTVT.

This clone showed up just a few times. The chain combines TRBV4-1 with TRBJ2-1, with D perhaps TRBD2 (6 bases). The CDR3 has 15 residues. Per germline, CDR1 MGHRA and CDR2 YSYEKL. The V end lost 4 bases, the J end lost 8 bases, and 18 bases lay between the germline ends. CDR3 sequence (DNA): TGCGCCAGCAGCCTCCTGAGGGACTTGCGGTATGAGCAGTTCTTC. It specifies CASSLLRDLRYEQFF.

CDR3 protein: CASSLALGETQYF. The CDR3 DNA is TGTGCCAGCAGCTTAGCACTAGGAGAGACCCAGTACTTC. The genes are TRBV7-2 and TRBJ2-5; a possible D gene is TRBD2 (5 bases). V was pared by 0 bases and J by 4 bases, with 6 bases between. The CDR3 is 13 amino acids. Germline CDR1 and CDR2: SGHTA and FQGNSA.

The gene calls are TRBV5-1 and TRBJ1-4, with D uncertain. The CDR3 extends over 15 amino acids. Trimming took 5 bases from V and 6 from J, leaving 17 bases between them. Per germline, CDR1 SGHRS and CDR2 YFSETQ. The CDR3 bases are TGCGCCAGCAGTCAATCCCCAGATTTGGATGAAAAACTGTTTTTT. Translated, it gives CASSQSPDLDEKLFF. The variable domain in full, with the rest retrieved from reference TRBV5-1 and TRBJ1-4, is KAGVTQTPRYLIKTRGQQVTLSCSPISGHRSVSWYQQTPGQGLQFLFEYFSETQRNKGNFPGRFSGRQFSNSRSEMNVSTLELGDSALYLCASSQSPDLDEKLFFGSGTQLSVL.

This clone has just a few counts. Other DNA sequences in this specimen translate into the identical CDR3. V gene TRBV13 combines with J gene TRBJ2-3, with D perhaps TRBD1 (5 bases). The CDR3 runs to 13 residues. Germline assignment: CDR1 PRHDT and CDR2 FYEKMQ (reference sequence). V gave up 5 bases and J gave up 1 base, with 7 bases separating them. CDR3 sequence (DNA): TGTGCCAGCAGCCTACAGGGCACAGATACGCAGTATTTT. Residues: CASSLQGTDTQYF.

V and J are TRBV15 and TRBJ1-1; no clear D gene. Germline CDR1 is LNHNV and CDR2 is YYDKDF (reference sequence). Between the trimmed V and J ends, which lost 0 bases and 10 bases, there was a span of 15 bases. This CDR3 is 14 amino acids long. The CDR3, as DNA: TGTGCCACCAGCAGAGATGAGGGCACCCGATCAGCTTTCTTT. Translating it yields CATSRDEGTRSAFF. Combining the CDR3 with reference TRBV15 and TRBJ1-1 gives the whole variable domain DAMVIQNPRYQVTQFGKPVTLSCSQTLNHNVMYWYQQKSSQAPKLLFHYYDKDFNNEADTPDNFQSRRPNTSFCFLDIRSPGLGDTAMYLCATSRDEGTRSAFFGQGTRLTVV.

This chain links TRBV2 with TRBJ1-1, with 8 bases identical to TRBD1. The CDR3 has 13 residues. CDR1 SNHLY and CDR2 FYNNEI come from the germline V gene. V shed 5 bases and J 12 bases; nucleotides not matched to a gene: 11. The chain's CDR3 is CASSQLRQGMPFF. As DNA, the CDR3 is TGTGCCAGCAGTCAACTAAGACAGGGGATGCCTTTCTTT.

This chain connects TRBV10-3 to TRBJ2-4; D not certain. CDR3 size: 15 residues. Germline V gene sequence: CDR1 ENHRY, CDR2 SYGVKD. The V end lost 3 bases, the J end lost 0 bases, and 9 bases lay between the germline ends. CDR3 in DNA: TGTGCCATCAGTGAAGCGAACTTAGCCAAAAACATTCAGTACTTC. Amino acid sequence: CAISEANLAKNIQYF.

In its sample, this clone was seen many times. This chain links TRBV4-2 with TRBJ2-5; 11 nucleotides align to TRBD2. Germline CDR1 is LGHNA and CDR2 is YNFKEQ. The CDR3 loop spans 16 amino acids. With 1 base clipped from V and 1 base from J, the junction kept 2 bases outside the gene matches. The CDR3 here is CASSQATSGGQETQYF. CDR3 nucleotide sequence: TGTGCCAGCAGCCAAGCCACTAGCGGGGGCCAAGAGACCCAGTACTTC.

This clone was observed at least ten times. V is TRBV14 and J is TRBJ2-5, with unresolved D. The CDR3 spans 12 residues. In germline, CDR1 is SGHDN, CDR2 FVKESK. V was pared by 0 bases and J by 7 bases, with 6 bases between. The CDR3 protein is CASSQDRWTQYF. CDR3 nucleotides: TGTGCCAGCAGCCAAGATCGGTGGACCCAGTACTTC.

This chain joins TRBV29-1 and TRBJ1-1; TRBD1 might be the D (5 bases). This CDR3 has 9 residues. V lost 7 bases and J 10 bases, leaving 10 bases between the germline ends. Germline V gene lookup returns CDR1 SQVTM and CDR2 ANQGSEA. Here the CDR3 DNA reads TGCAGCGCGGACAATCCAGCTTTCTTT. Protein product: CSADNPAFF.